The rows below give T cell receptor beta chains drawn from one sample of a study of T cells after somatic rescue of genetic block. Clones were read by immunoSEQ multiplex PCR, and TCRdb kept only the in-frame ones, dropping some. The sample lists tens of thousands of clones; approximately 90% were seen once. Sequenced input: peripheral blood mononuclear cells (PBMCs). The receptor source for this set is a woman aged 18 to 35. Each CDR3 is given with its conserved first and last residue. Each record gives: CDR3 protein, V gene, J gene, CDR3 length.

CDR3aa: CATGRGATTDTQYF; v_gene: TRBV9; j_gene: TRBJ2-3; len: 14
CDR3aa: CASSLMQSNQPQHF; v_gene: TRBV5-6; j_gene: TRBJ1-5; len: 14
CDR3aa: CASSPRGFYEQYF; v_gene: TRBV5-5; j_gene: TRBJ2-7; len: 13
CDR3aa: CASSLAGTTNEQFF; v_gene: TRBV6-4; j_gene: TRBJ2-1; len: 14
CDR3aa: CASSLVPSGGSSYNEQFF; v_gene: TRBV5-1; j_gene: TRBJ2-1; len: 18
CDR3aa: CASSLGDRGRSDYGYTF; v_gene: TRBV7-9; j_gene: TRBJ1-2; len: 17
CDR3aa: CAISVQAVPGKEQYF; v_gene: TRBV10-3; j_gene: TRBJ2-7; len: 15
CDR3aa: CASRERDRGLGNQPQHF; v_gene: TRBV2; j_gene: TRBJ1-5; len: 17
CDR3aa: CASSLKAREQYF; v_gene: TRBV5-6; j_gene: TRBJ2-5; len: 12
CDR3aa: CASSLIAAHTGELFF; v_gene: TRBV28; j_gene: TRBJ2-2; len: 15